The rows below give T cell receptor beta chains drawn from one sample of a study of T cell responses to AZD1222 COVID-19 vaccine. Sequencing used immunoSEQ multiplex PCR; TCRdb keeps in-frame clones, though not all of them. Of roughly 100,000 clones listed, over 90% were seen once; the top ten hold approximately 5%. The sequencing used peripheral blood, collected on day 0 of AZD1222 vaccination. The receptors derive from an adult in good health. CDR3s include the opening cysteine and the closing phenylalanine or tryptophan. D genes are given only for firm matches. Clone size appears in some rows only: once, few, many, or a class for an expanded clone.

V gene: TRBV9; clone size: once; J gene: TRBJ2-5; D gene: -; CDR3 protein: CASSARGNQETQYF; CDR3 DNA: TGTGCCAGCAGCGCCCGTGGAAACCAAGAGACCCAGTACTTC
V gene: TRBV7-2; clone size: -; J gene: TRBJ2-7; D gene: -; CDR3 protein: CASSLDRSSYEQYF; CDR3 DNA: TGTGCCAGCAGCTTAGATAGGAGTTCCTACGAGCAGTACTTC
V gene: TRBV30; clone size: -; J gene: TRBJ2-7; D gene: -; CDR3 protein: CAWSEGTRDEQYF; CDR3 DNA: TGTGCCTGGAGTGAGGGGACAAGGGACGAGCAGTACTTC
V gene: TRBV29-1; clone size: once; J gene: TRBJ1-2; D gene: TRBD1; CDR3 protein: CSARDSSHYGYTF; CDR3 DNA: TGCAGCGCCCGGGACAGCTCTCATTATGGCTACACCTTC
V gene: TRBV5-1; clone size: once; J gene: TRBJ2-7; D gene: TRBD1; CDR3 protein: CASSTGGSYEQYF; CDR3 DNA: TGCGCCAGCAGCACAGGGGGTTCCTACGAGCAGTACTTC
V gene: TRBV9; clone size: -; J gene: TRBJ2-5; D gene: -; CDR3 protein: CASSGPRQETQYF; CDR3 DNA: TGTGCCAGCAGCGGACCTCGACAGGAGACCCAGTACTTC
V gene: TRBV19; clone size: -; J gene: TRBJ1-1; D gene: -; CDR3 protein: CASSANRQINEAFF; CDR3 DNA: TGTGCCAGTAGTGCGAATAGACAGATCAATGAAGCTTTCTTT
V gene: TRBV7-9; clone size: -; J gene: TRBJ1-3; D gene: -; CDR3 protein: CASSSLAGNTIYF; CDR3 DNA: TGTGCCAGCAGCTCCCTCGCTGGAAACACCATATATTTT
V gene: TRBV5-1; clone size: -; J gene: TRBJ2-3; D gene: -; CDR3 protein: CASSSQGRVTDTQYF; CDR3 DNA: TGCGCCAGCAGCTCCCAGGGCAGGGTCACAGATACGCAGTATTTT
V gene: TRBV7-2; clone size: -; J gene: TRBJ2-7; D gene: -; CDR3 protein: CASSLEAGLNLYEQYF; CDR3 DNA: TGTGCCAGCAGCTTGGAAGCGGGTCTCAACCTCTACGAGCAGTACTTC
V gene: TRBV6-5; clone size: -; J gene: TRBJ2-2; D gene: -; CDR3 protein: CASSRGMTGELFF; CDR3 DNA: TGTGCCAGCAGTAGGGGCATGACCGGGGAGCTGTTTTTT
V gene: TRBV4-1; clone size: -; J gene: TRBJ1-3; D gene: -; CDR3 protein: CASSHGWSGAHSGNTIYF; CDR3 DNA: TGCGCCAGCAGCCACGGATGGTCAGGGGCCCACTCTGGAAACACCATATATTTT
V gene: TRBV6-5; clone size: -; J gene: TRBJ1-2; D gene: TRBD1; CDR3 protein: CASSSTPGGFGYGYTF; CDR3 DNA: TGTGCCAGCAGTTCCACCCCAGGGGGCTTTGGCTATGGCTACACCTTC
V gene: TRBV7-9; clone size: once; J gene: TRBJ1-3; D gene: -; CDR3 protein: CASSSPQDNHTIYF; CDR3 DNA: TGTGCCAGCAGCTCCCCCCAGGATAATCACACCATATATTTT
V gene: TRBV30; clone size: -; J gene: TRBJ1-5; D gene: -; CDR3 protein: CAWSVSRPQHF; CDR3 DNA: TGTGCCTGGAGTGTATCTCGGCCCCAGCATTTT
V gene: TRBV5-1; clone size: -; J gene: TRBJ2-7; D gene: TRBD2; CDR3 protein: CASSTGGLAGVYEQYF; CDR3 DNA: TGCGCCAGCAGCACGGGGGGACTAGCGGGAGTCTACGAGCAGTACTTC
V gene: TRBV7-2; clone size: -; J gene: TRBJ2-3; D gene: TRBD1; CDR3 protein: CASSSQARGQDTQYF; CDR3 DNA: TGTGCCAGCAGCTCCCAAGCCAGGGGGCAAGATACGCAGTATTTT
V gene: TRBV2; clone size: -; J gene: TRBJ1-5; D gene: -; CDR3 protein: CASGLEPQPQHF; CDR3 DNA: TGTGCCAGCGGCTTGGAGCCCCAGCCCCAGCATTTT
V gene: TRBV18; clone size: few; J gene: TRBJ1-1; D gene: -; CDR3 protein: CASSIQLNTEAFF; CDR3 DNA: TGTGCCAGCTCAATACAGCTGAACACTGAAGCTTTCTTT
V gene: TRBV5-1; clone size: -; J gene: TRBJ1-3; D gene: -; CDR3 protein: CASSLVGSGNTIYF; CDR3 DNA: TGCGCCAGCAGCTTGGTGGGGTCTGGAAACACCATATATTTT
V gene: TRBV11-3; clone size: -; J gene: TRBJ2-5; D gene: TRBD1; CDR3 protein: CASSLITGTGGAETQYF; CDR3 DNA: TGTGCCAGCAGCTTAATTACCGGGACAGGGGGCGCGGAGACCCAGTACTTC
V gene: TRBV5-1; clone size: -; J gene: TRBJ2-6; D gene: TRBD1; CDR3 protein: CASARGQGISGANVLTF; CDR3 DNA: TGCGCCTCCGCGCGGGGACAGGGGATCTCTGGGGCCAACGTCCTGACTTTC
V gene: TRBV9; clone size: few; J gene: TRBJ1-4; D gene: -; CDR3 protein: CASSVNPGDGEKLFF; CDR3 DNA: TGTGCCAGCAGCGTTAATCCAGGGGATGGTGAAAAACTGTTTTTT
V gene: TRBV28; clone size: -; J gene: TRBJ2-7; D gene: TRBD2; CDR3 protein: CASSSYRTSGTYEQYF; CDR3 DNA: TGTGCCAGCAGTTCATATCGGACTAGCGGGACCTACGAGCAGTACTTC
V gene: TRBV4-1; clone size: -; J gene: TRBJ1-1; D gene: -; CDR3 protein: CASSPLLKGPRGTEAFF; CDR3 DNA: TGCGCCAGCAGCCCTCTCCTAAAAGGACCCCGCGGCACTGAAGCTTTCTTT
V gene: TRBV28; clone size: -; J gene: TRBJ2-2; D gene: -; CDR3 protein: CASSVPDQGNTGELFF; CDR3 DNA: TGTGCCAGCAGCGTCCCGGATCAGGGAAACACCGGGGAGCTGTTTTTT
V gene: TRBV7-9; clone size: -; J gene: TRBJ2-5; D gene: TRBD2; CDR3 protein: CASSFGLAGGEETQYF; CDR3 DNA: TGTGCCAGCAGCTTCGGACTAGCGGGAGGGGAAGAGACCCAGTACTTC
V gene: TRBV25-1; clone size: -; J gene: TRBJ1-1; D gene: -; CDR3 protein: CASSESGRAGGEAFF; CDR3 DNA: TGTGCCAGCAGTGAATCGGGCAGGGCGGGAGGTGAAGCTTTCTTT
V gene: TRBV2; clone size: -; J gene: TRBJ1-1; D gene: -; CDR3 protein: CASRSSSTEAFF; CDR3 DNA: TGTGCCAGCAGATCCAGCTCCACTGAAGCTTTCTTT